This note documents a single T cell receptor (beta chain) sequence. Its specificity is unknown. This sample is part of a study of CXCR3-negative and CXCR3-positive naive CD8 T cells. Germline V lookup: CDR1 LNHDA, CDR2 SQIVND (reference sequence). The CDR3 covers 14 residues. Overall study findings and caveats: More hydrophobic TRB CDR3s occurred in CXCR3-positive than in CXCR3-negative naive cells.

In preparing the TRB cDNA libraries, 5' RACE with UMI labels was used. TCRdb derives one entry per CDR3 protein from the 5' RACE reads, leaving out DNA. Its listing shows 150,000 to 160,000 distinct CDR3 sequences. Sequencing was done on a sample of naive CXCR3+ CD8+ T cells from blood. The sample's subset: CD45RO-CCR7+CD27+CD95- naive CD8+ T cells expressing CXCR3 (TNR3+). This TCR was recovered from a human donor in good health. Some clones in this sample may be carry-over from other donors' samples. The chain employs TRBV19 and TRBJ2-7. Here the CDR3 reads CASSISGNPYEQYF.